Listed below are T cell receptor beta chains from one sample, sequenced in a study of blood T cells in healthy people across ages. TCRdb reanalysed the 5' RACE reads using MiXCR and keeps one entry per CDR3 protein. The table records about 700,000 distinct CDR3 sequences, around 32% of them present only once. The source material was blood. The receptors here all came from an elderly woman in good health. CDR3s include the opening cysteine and the closing phenylalanine or tryptophan. Each record gives: J gene, clone size, V gene, D gene, CDR3 protein, CDR3 DNA. D genes are given only for firm matches. Size tells how often a clone was seen (once, few, many) or the class of an expanded clone, and some rows leave it out.

j_call: TRBJ2-5
clone_size: NA
v_call: TRBV10-3
d_call: NA
cdr3_aa: CAISPGQEQETQYF
cdr3_nt: TGTGCCATCAGCCCGGGACAAGAACAAGAGACCCAGTACTTC

j_call: TRBJ2-5
clone_size: few
v_call: TRBV7-2
d_call: NA
cdr3_aa: CASSLGTKEETQYF
cdr3_nt: TGTGCCAGCAGCTTAGGGACAAAAGAAGAGACCCAGTACTTC

j_call: TRBJ2-7
clone_size: many
v_call: TRBV7-9
d_call: TRBD2
cdr3_aa: CASRRSGGDDEQYF
cdr3_nt: TGTGCCAGCAGACGAAGCGGGGGGGACGACGAGCAGTACTTC

j_call: TRBJ2-1
clone_size: NA
v_call: TRBV5-1
d_call: TRBD2
cdr3_aa: CASSLRGSLSEQFF
cdr3_nt: TGCGCCAGCAGCTTGCGCGGGAGCCTCAGTGAGCAGTTCTTC

j_call: TRBJ2-5
clone_size: many
v_call: TRBV10-3
d_call: TRBD2
cdr3_aa: CAISAPTGGAVVETQYF
cdr3_nt: TGTGCCATCAGTGCCCCTACCGGGGGGGCTGTAGTAGAGACCCAGTACTTC

j_call: TRBJ2-1
clone_size: many
v_call: TRBV20-1
d_call: TRBD2
cdr3_aa: CVCGTSGSSSYNEQFF
cdr3_nt: TGCGTTTGCGGGACTAGCGGTTCTAGCTCCTACAATGAGCAGTTCTTC

j_call: TRBJ2-3
clone_size: many
v_call: TRBV30
d_call: NA
cdr3_aa: CAWSRLGFGTDTQYF
cdr3_nt: TGTGCCTGGAGCCGTTTAGGTTTTGGGACAGATACGCAGTATTTT

j_call: TRBJ2-1
clone_size: many
v_call: TRBV29-1
d_call: TRBD2
cdr3_aa: CSVGGGVIGEQFF
cdr3_nt: TGCAGCGTTGGCGGGGGGGTTATCGGTGAGCAGTTCTTC

j_call: TRBJ2-5
clone_size: many
v_call: TRBV20-1
d_call: NA
cdr3_aa: CSARGGAQETQYF
cdr3_nt: TGCAGTGCTAGGGGGGGGGCCCAGGAGACCCAGTACTTC

j_call: TRBJ1-1
clone_size: NA
v_call: TRBV19
d_call: NA
cdr3_aa: CASSIGWSTEAFF
cdr3_nt: TGTGCCAGTAGTATAGGGTGGTCCACTGAAGCTTTCTTT

j_call: TRBJ1-1
clone_size: many
v_call: TRBV7-9
d_call: NA
cdr3_aa: CAGQDRNTEAFF
cdr3_nt: TGTGCCGGCCAGGACAGGAACACTGAAGCTTTCTTT

j_call: TRBJ1-6
clone_size: NA
v_call: TRBV2
d_call: NA
cdr3_aa: CATKPGGNNSPLHF
cdr3_nt: TGTGCCACCAAACCTGGCGGAAATAATTCACCCCTCCACTTT

j_call: TRBJ1-2
clone_size: NA
v_call: TRBV12-3/TRBV12-4
d_call: NA
cdr3_aa: CASSGRQGKNYGYTF
cdr3_nt: TGTGCCAGCAGTGGGAGACAAGGCAAGAACTATGGCTACACCTTC

j_call: TRBJ2-1
clone_size: many
v_call: TRBV28
d_call: TRBD1
cdr3_aa: CASRADRDRLYNEQFF
cdr3_nt: TGTGCCAGCAGAGCCGACCGGGACAGACTGTACAATGAGCAGTTCTTC

j_call: TRBJ2-3
clone_size: NA
v_call: TRBV5-1
d_call: NA
cdr3_aa: CASTLGNRDTDTQYF
cdr3_nt: TGCGCCAGCACCCTCGGAAACCGGGACACAGATACGCAGTATTTT

j_call: TRBJ1-2
clone_size: NA
v_call: TRBV6-2/TRBV6-3
d_call: TRBD1
cdr3_aa: CASRDVRDRGNYGYTF
cdr3_nt: TGTGCCAGCAGAGACGTGAGGGACAGGGGAAACTATGGCTACACCTTC

j_call: TRBJ2-7
clone_size: many
v_call: TRBV6-5
d_call: NA
cdr3_aa: CASSRSDRPPEEQYF
cdr3_nt: TGTGCCAGCAGCCGATCAGACAGGCCCCCTGAGGAGCAGTACTTC

j_call: TRBJ2-1
clone_size: NA
v_call: TRBV20-1
d_call: TRBD2
cdr3_aa: CSARDRGTSGYNEQFF
cdr3_nt: TGCAGTGCTAGAGATCGCGGGACTAGCGGTTACAATGAGCAGTTCTTC

j_call: TRBJ1-2
clone_size: few
v_call: TRBV2
d_call: NA
cdr3_aa: CASSSRTANYGYTF
cdr3_nt: TGTGCCAGCAGTTCCCGGACAGCTAACTATGGCTACACCTTC

j_call: TRBJ2-1
clone_size: many
v_call: TRBV27
d_call: TRBD2
cdr3_aa: CASSLGRRGANRYEQFF
cdr3_nt: TGTGCCAGCAGTTTAGGAAGGCGGGGGGCGAATAGGTATGAGCAGTTCTTC

j_call: TRBJ2-5
clone_size: many
v_call: TRBV12-3/TRBV12-4
d_call: TRBD2
cdr3_aa: CASSLSSSSGGARETQYF
cdr3_nt: TGTGCCAGCAGTTTAAGTTCGTCTAGCGGGGGGGCGAGGGAGACCCAGTACTTC

j_call: TRBJ1-1
clone_size: NA
v_call: TRBV9
d_call: NA
cdr3_aa: CASSVDAEDTEAFF
cdr3_nt: TGTGCCAGCAGCGTAGACGCGGAGGACACTGAAGCTTTCTTT

j_call: TRBJ2-1
clone_size: many
v_call: TRBV18
d_call: TRBD2
cdr3_aa: CASSYLAGNEQFF
cdr3_nt: TGTGCCAGCTCATACCTAGCGGGGAATGAGCAGTTCTTC

j_call: TRBJ2-1
clone_size: many
v_call: TRBV6-2/TRBV6-3
d_call: TRBD2
cdr3_aa: CASSYSRAGAGGQFF
cdr3_nt: TGTGCCAGCAGTTACTCACGTGCTGGGGCGGGGGGGCAGTTCTTC

j_call: TRBJ2-3
clone_size: many
v_call: TRBV4-2
d_call: NA
cdr3_aa: CASSQDMWGITDTQYF
cdr3_nt: TGTGCCAGCAGCCAAGATATGTGGGGAATCACAGATACGCAGTATTTT

j_call: TRBJ2-1
clone_size: many
v_call: TRBV20-1
d_call: NA
cdr3_aa: CSARGWAGDNEQFF
cdr3_nt: TGCAGTGCTAGAGGGTGGGCAGGAGACAATGAGCAGTTCTTC

j_call: TRBJ1-6
clone_size: few
v_call: TRBV10-3
d_call: NA
cdr3_aa: CAISEESSYNSPLHF
cdr3_nt: TGTGCCATCAGTGAGGAGAGCTCCTATAATTCACCCCTCCACTTT

j_call: TRBJ2-7
clone_size: many
v_call: TRBV4-1
d_call: NA
cdr3_aa: CASSQDGPQYF
cdr3_nt: TGCGCCAGCAGCCAAGATGGTCCGCAGTACTTC

j_call: TRBJ2-1
clone_size: many
v_call: TRBV5-1
d_call: NA
cdr3_aa: CASSLGQVLIDEQFF
cdr3_nt: TGCGCCAGCAGCTTGGGACAGGTACTTATCGATGAGCAGTTCTTC

j_call: TRBJ2-1
clone_size: many
v_call: TRBV20-1
d_call: TRBD2
cdr3_aa: CSASGTSGGAKDEQFF
cdr3_nt: TGCAGTGCTTCCGGGACTAGCGGGGGGGCCAAGGATGAGCAGTTCTTC

j_call: TRBJ2-3
clone_size: many
v_call: TRBV2
d_call: NA
cdr3_aa: CASSELGGSTQYF
cdr3_nt: TGTGCCAGCAGTGAATTGGGGGGTAGTACGCAGTATTTT

j_call: TRBJ2-7
clone_size: many
v_call: TRBV6-5
d_call: TRBD2
cdr3_aa: CASSPLAGSTEQYF
cdr3_nt: TGTGCCAGCAGTCCCTTAGCGGGGTCCACCGAGCAGTACTTC

j_call: TRBJ1-6
clone_size: NA
v_call: TRBV12-3/TRBV12-4
d_call: NA
cdr3_aa: CASSLSGKGTNSPLHF
cdr3_nt: TGTGCCAGCAGTCTCAGTGGCAAGGGAACAAATTCACCCCTCCACTTT

j_call: TRBJ1-2
clone_size: NA
v_call: TRBV7-9
d_call: NA
cdr3_aa: CASNSARGYTF
cdr3_nt: TGTGCCAGCAACTCCGCTAGGGGCTACACCTTC

j_call: TRBJ1-2
clone_size: many
v_call: TRBV6-6
d_call: NA
cdr3_aa: CASSPSGGANYGYTF
cdr3_nt: TGTGCCAGCAGCCCTTCGGGTGGGGCTAACTATGGCTACACCTTC

j_call: TRBJ2-7
clone_size: few
v_call: TRBV15
d_call: NA
cdr3_aa: CATSRKRTENNGQYF
cdr3_nt: TGTGCCACCAGCAGAAAAAGGACAGAAAACAATGGGCAGTACTTC

j_call: TRBJ2-6
clone_size: NA
v_call: TRBV20-1
d_call: NA
cdr3_aa: CSASRDNVLTF
cdr3_nt: TGCAGTGCGTCCAGGGACAACGTCCTGACTTTC

j_call: TRBJ2-7
clone_size: many
v_call: TRBV7-6
d_call: NA
cdr3_aa: CASSPSRVFNEQYF
cdr3_nt: TGTGCCAGCAGTCCCTCCAGGGTTTTCAACGAGCAGTACTTC

j_call: TRBJ2-2
clone_size: few
v_call: TRBV7-2
d_call: NA
cdr3_aa: CASSVLEGAGELFF
cdr3_nt: TGTGCCAGCAGCGTACTAGAGGGGGCCGGGGAGCTGTTTTTT

j_call: TRBJ2-5
clone_size: NA
v_call: TRBV19
d_call: TRBD1
cdr3_aa: CASSIAPRTGGSGTQYF
cdr3_nt: TGTGCCAGTAGTATAGCCCCTAGGACAGGGGGCAGCGGGACCCAGTACTTC

j_call: TRBJ2-3
clone_size: many
v_call: TRBV12-3/TRBV12-4
d_call: NA
cdr3_aa: CASSPPEADTQYF
cdr3_nt: TGTGCCAGCAGTCCCCCAGAGGCAGATACGCAGTATTTT

j_call: TRBJ2-5
clone_size: once
v_call: TRBV29-1
d_call: TRBD1
cdr3_aa: CSVVGQEETQYF
cdr3_nt: TGTAGCGTTGTTGGACAGGAAGAGACCCAGTACTTC

j_call: TRBJ2-1
clone_size: few
v_call: TRBV9
d_call: TRBD2
cdr3_aa: CASTQDSGGGGEQFF
cdr3_nt: TGTGCCAGCACCCAAGATAGCGGGGGGGGTGGTGAGCAGTTCTTC

j_call: TRBJ1-4
clone_size: many
v_call: TRBV20-1
d_call: NA
cdr3_aa: CSAGALGNEKLFF
cdr3_nt: TGCAGTGCTGGGGCACTTGGTAATGAAAAACTGTTTTTT

j_call: TRBJ2-7
clone_size: many
v_call: TRBV7-2
d_call: TRBD2
cdr3_aa: CASSFSGVYEQYF
cdr3_nt: TGTGCCAGCAGTTTCAGCGGGGTCTACGAGCAGTACTTC

j_call: TRBJ2-7
clone_size: many
v_call: TRBV9
d_call: NA
cdr3_aa: CASSVVRGTVIAYEQYF
cdr3_nt: TGTGCCAGCAGCGTAGTAAGGGGGACGGTTATTGCCTACGAGCAGTACTTC

j_call: TRBJ2-3
clone_size: many
v_call: TRBV3-1
d_call: NA
cdr3_aa: CASSQGGGTDTQYF
cdr3_nt: TGTGCCAGCAGCCAAGGCGGGGGCACAGATACGCAGTATTTT

j_call: TRBJ2-7
clone_size: many
v_call: TRBV9
d_call: NA
cdr3_aa: CASSVLSASEQYF
cdr3_nt: TGTGCCAGCAGCGTACTCTCCGCGTCCGAGCAGTACTTC

j_call: TRBJ2-7
clone_size: many
v_call: TRBV29-1
d_call: NA
cdr3_aa: CSVALFSYEQYF
cdr3_nt: TGCAGCGTTGCCCTGTTCTCCTACGAGCAGTACTTC

j_call: TRBJ2-1
clone_size: NA
v_call: TRBV7-8
d_call: NA
cdr3_aa: CASSRPGAEQFF
cdr3_nt: TGTGCCAGCAGCCGACCCGGGGCTGAGCAGTTCTTC

j_call: TRBJ2-6
clone_size: few
v_call: TRBV7-8
d_call: NA
cdr3_aa: CASSLVRTAGANVLTF
cdr3_nt: TGTGCCAGCAGCTTAGTCCGAACAGCTGGGGCCAACGTCCTGACTTTC

j_call: TRBJ2-1
clone_size: many
v_call: TRBV4-3
d_call: NA
cdr3_aa: CASSQDMDRYNEQFF
cdr3_nt: TGCGCCAGCAGCCAAGATATGGACAGATACAATGAGCAGTTCTTC

j_call: TRBJ2-3
clone_size: few
v_call: TRBV20-1
d_call: NA
cdr3_aa: CSARDQPGLTDTQYF
cdr3_nt: TGCAGTGCTAGAGATCAGCCGGGATTGACAGATACGCAGTATTTT